This entry describes one T cell receptor (beta chain). Assay: immunoSEQ multiplex PCR; the TCRdb copy retains only in-frame clones and omits some. Of 250,000 or so clones in the sample, around 90% were seen once. These data are taken from a study of blood T cell repertoires in COVID-19. Whole-study context: Samples came from the United States, Italy and Spain, spanning acute and convalescent COVID-19.

Trimming left V 3 bases short and J 4 bases short, with 7 bases between. This CDR3 is 13 amino acids long. In germline, CDR1 is SEHNR, CDR2 FQNEAQ (reference sequence). No more than 2 weeks before study entry, exposed participants had met a case of COVID-19. The J gene is TRBJ2-1, the V gene TRBV7-9, with a tentative D call TRBD1 (5 bases). The sequence was collected from a man aged 40-49 years who had been exposed to COVID-19. The sequencing input was PBMCs or T cells enriched from blood (not recorded which). The CDR3 protein is CASSFQGYNEQFF. CDR3 sequence (DNA): TGTGCCAGCAGCTTTCAGGGTTACAATGAGCAGTTCTTC.